This T cell receptor (beta chain) is drawn from a study of CD8+ T cells in alopecia areata. A note on this clone: Other DNA sequences within the sample encode an identical CDR3.

Germline V gene sequence: CDR1 SQVTM, CDR2 ANQGSEA. The CDR3 runs to 13 residues. Trimming pared 4 bases from V and 0 bases from J, leaving 9 bases between. The sequencing template was cDNA reverse transcribed from extracted RNA. Repertoires were generated with immunoSEQ multiplex PCR, while TCRdb's copy carries only in-frame clones and drops some. The table lists some 170,000 clones, over 55% of them singletons. The TCR comes from a human donor with alopecia areata. This chain links TRBV29-1 with TRBJ1-1; a possible D gene is TRBD1 (5 bases). The sample in question was CD4+ T cells sorted from blood, obtained at week 0. CDR3 amino acids: CSVGGLMNTEAFF. For the CDR3, the DNA is TGCAGCGTTGGGGGACTTATGAACACTGAAGCTTTCTTT.